This T cell receptor (beta chain) appears in the sequencing data of a study of patients and donors after allogeneic stem cell transplantation. TCRdb processed the RT-PCR reads anew with MiXCR; each CDR3 protein has one entry. The sample carries 410,000 or so distinct CDR3 sequences, 16% recorded once. The trim removed 3 bases at V and 7 bases at J, leaving 4 bases unmatched. This CDR3 region has 12 residues. The germline V gene has CDR1 DFQATT and CDR2 SNEGSKA (reference sequence). This clonotype appeared a few times. The chain employs TRBV20-1 and TRBJ1-1; 8 bases line up with TRBD1. The origin of this receptor is a human donor who was either an allogeneic HSCT recipient or a stem cell or donor lymphocyte infusion donor (not recorded which). It is not recorded whose cells these are; they may come from a transplant donor. Specimen: blood, either unsorted or a sorted T cell fraction (not recorded which). The CDR3 DNA follows: TGCAGTGCTAGTCAGGGGGCAGGTGAAGCTTTCTTT. Its translation is CSASQGAGEAFF.